One sample yielded the 26 T cell receptor beta chains listed below, sequenced in a study of blood T cell repertoires in COVID-19. TCRdb keeps only in-frame clones here, not all; method: immunoSEQ multiplex PCR. The sample contains about 130,000 clones, roughly four fifths of which appear only once. Sample: peripheral blood. These receptors were collected from a woman in her sixties with acute or convalescent COVID-19.

J is TRBJ1-2 and V is TRBV6-5, with no clear D. Germline values: CDR1 MNHEY, CDR2 SVGAGI. The V gene lost 6 bases and the J gene lost 9 bases, with 14 bases spanning the gap. The CDR3 contains 12 residues. CDR3 amino acids: CASRVSVESYTF. CDR3 nucleotide sequence: TGTGCCAGCAGAGTCTCGGTTGAGAGCTACACCTTC.

On this clone itself: Its ends do not fully match the called genes, so a read error is possible. The chain couples TRBV18 to TRBJ2-4; 7 bases are shared with TRBD1. The germline V gene has CDR1 KGHSH and CDR2 LQKENI. CDR3 length: 13 residues. CDR3 coding DNA: TGTGCCAGCTCACCGGAATCAAGGGGGCGCGGAAACTTC. Amino acid sequence: CASSPESRGRGNF.

V usage is TRBV5-4 and J usage is TRBJ2-1, with D maybe TRBD1 (6 bases). The CDR3 spans 16 residues. Germline CDR1 and CDR2: SGHNT and YYREEE (reference sequence). V lost 4 bases to trimming and J lost 7 bases, with 21 bases between them. The DNA of the CDR3 is TGTGCCAGCAGCACGCAACAGGGAAGGGGGAGAAATGAGCAGTTCTTC. Translating it yields CASSTQQGRGRNEQFF.

This chain links TRBV5-6 with TRBJ1-1; D is possibly TRBD1 (5 bases). Germline CDR1 reads SGHDT; CDR2 reads YYEEEE. CDR3 size: 16 residues. V was shortened by 3 bases and J by 7 bases, with 22 bases between the two germline ends. CDR3 region: CASSYLSEQVGNEAFF. In nucleotides, the CDR3 is TGTGCCAGCAGCTACCTAAGTGAACAGGTGGGGAATGAAGCTTTCTTT.

J is TRBJ2-1 and V is TRBV13; 14 bases fit TRBD2. Germline CDR1 and CDR2: PRHDT and FYEKMQ (reference sequence). The junction had 6 bases not matched to a gene; V was cut back by 5 bases and J by 0 bases. The CDR3 totals 18 residues. CDR3 coding DNA: TGTGCCAGCAGCCGGGGACTAGCGGGGGTCAACTCCTACAATGAGCAGTTCTTC. Translating gives CASSRGLAGVNSYNEQFF.

The V gene is TRBV10-2, the J gene TRBJ2-6; weak D call: TRBD1 (6 bases). The V gene's germline CDR1 is WSHSY and CDR2 SAAADI. The CDR3 totals 16 residues. V was cut by 8 bases and J by 4 bases, with 18 bases left in between. CDR3 sequence (DNA): TGCGCCAGCGGACAGTCCTCCACCTCAGGGGCCAACGTCCTGACTTTC. It specifies CASGQSSTSGANVLTF.

This chain connects TRBV6-2 or TRBV6-3 to TRBJ1-6; D possibly corresponds to TRBD1 (6 bases). V was shortened by 5 bases and J by 11 bases, with 10 bases between the two germline ends. Germline assignment: CDR1 MNHEY and CDR2 SVGEGT. The CDR3 is 12 amino acids. CDR3 amino acids: CASSIQGTPLHF. In DNA form, the CDR3 reads TGTGCCAGCAGTATACAGGGTACACCCCTCCACTTT.

The rearrangement uses TRBV7-9 and TRBJ1-1; D is unclear. The CDR3 is 15 residues long. Germline lookup yields CDR1 SEHNR and CDR2 FQNEAQ (reference sequence). V dropped 1 base and J dropped 4 bases, with 13 bases sitting between them. CDR3 sequence: CASSLEGPPGTEAFF. The CDR3 DNA sequence: TGTGCCAGCAGCTTAGAAGGCCCCCCGGGCACTGAAGCTTTCTTT. The whole variable domain, filled in from reference TRBV7-9 and TRBJ1-1, reads DTGVSQNPRHKITKRGQNVTFRCDPISEHNRLYWYRQTLGQGPEFLTYFQNEAQLEKSRLLSDRFSAERPKGSFSTLEIQRTEQGDSAMYLCASSLEGPPGTEAFFGQGTRLTVV.

This chain connects TRBV24-1 to TRBJ1-2; 8 bases fit TRBD1. With V trimmed by 7 bases and J by 3 bases, 0 bases remained unmatched. Looked up from germline, CDR1 is KGHDR and CDR2 is SFDVKD. This CDR3 is built from 12 residues. This CDR3 is CATRGQDYGYTF. CDR3 nucleotides: TGTGCCACCAGGGGACAGGACTATGGCTACACCTTC.

This clone came up once. V gene TRBV19 combines with J gene TRBJ1-2, with D uncertain. V dropped 5 bases and J dropped 4 bases, with 17 bases sitting between them. This CDR3 contains 15 residues. Germline CDR1 LNHDA, CDR2 SQIVND (reference sequence). CDR3 sequence (DNA): TGTGCCAGTAGTGTCTCTCCGGACGGGGTCTATGGCTACACCTTC. Amino acids: CASSVSPDGVYGYTF.

The chain recombines TRBV3-1 (or the pseudogene TRBV3-2) with TRBJ2-3, with D possibly being TRBD2 (5 bases). CDR1 LGHDT and CDR2 YNNKEL come from the germline V gene (reference sequence). Trimming removed 4 bases at V and 5 bases at J, with 10 bases between. This CDR3 is 13 amino acids long. DNA of the CDR3: TGTGCCAGCAGCCGGGAGAACGGAGATACGCAGTATTTT. This sequence encodes CASSRENGDTQYF.

This clone has just one count. The V and J genes are TRBV7-3 and TRBJ1-2, with D perhaps matching TRBD1 (6 bases). Trimming shortened V by 4 bases and J by 4 bases, and 22 bases separated the two germline ends. Germline CDR1 and CDR2: SGHTA and FQGTGA. The CDR3 has 17 residues. The CDR3 reads CASSSSVGGQHFYGYTF. CDR3 sequence (DNA): TGTGCCAGCAGCTCCTCGGTCGGGGGGCAACACTTCTATGGCTACACCTTC.

This clone came up once. V usage is TRBV6-6 and J usage is TRBJ2-5; 12 bases map to TRBD1. CDR1 and CDR2 from the germline V gene are MNHNY and SVGAGI (reference sequence). With V trimmed by 5 bases and J by 2 bases, 21 bases remained unmatched. The CDR3 has 21 residues. DNA for the CDR3: TGTGCCAGCAGTCACCGGGACAGGGGGCTACGGGCTGCTGTTGGACAAGAGACCCAGTACTTC. This codes for CASSHRDRGLRAAVGQETQYF.

In its sample, this clone was seen a few times. The CDR3 sequence: CASSFRSGDIQYF. CDR3 DNA sequence: TGCGCCAGCAGCTTTAGGTCGGGTGACATTCAGTACTTC. The chain employs TRBV5-1 and TRBJ2-4, with D unclear. The CDR3 has 13 residues. The V end lost 2 bases, the J end lost 8 bases, and 11 bases lay between the germline ends. CDR1 SGHRS and CDR2 YFSETQ come from the germline V gene.

J is TRBJ1-1 and V is TRBV29-1, with D tentatively TRBD1 (6 bases). The CDR3 contains 13 residues. Germline CDR1 reads SQVTM; CDR2 reads ANQGSEA. V gave up 6 bases and J gave up 6 bases, with 17 bases separating them. CDR3 residues: CSVQQGRKPEAFF. As DNA, the CDR3 is TGCAGCGTCCAACAGGGCAGAAAACCTGAAGCTTTCTTT.

The rearrangement uses TRBV24-1 and TRBJ1-2, with D hard to call. Germline CDR1 reads KGHDR; CDR2 reads SFDVKD. This CDR3 comprises 12 residues. Trimming removed 3 bases from V and 8 bases from J, with 9 bases in between. The CDR3 loop is CATSDLESGYTF. DNA for the CDR3: TGTGCCACCAGTGATCTGGAGTCGGGCTACACCTTC.

This clone appeared a few times. The chain employs TRBV3-1 (or the pseudogene TRBV3-2) and TRBJ1-2, with 7 bases identical to TRBD1. With V trimmed by 4 bases and J by 6 bases, 11 bases remained unmatched. The CDR3 is made up of 15 amino acids. The germline gives CDR1 LGHDT, CDR2 YNNKEL (reference sequence). The CDR3 region is CASSLNDRTGDGYTF. CDR3 nucleotide sequence: TGTGCCAGCAGCCTCAACGATCGGACAGGCGATGGCTACACCTTC.

The chain carries TRBV6-1 and TRBJ2-4, with 12 bases matching TRBD1. Germline V lookup: CDR1 MNHNS, CDR2 SASEGT. CDR3 size: 17 residues. The V and J ends lost 2 bases and 3 bases, in that order; junction bases with no gene match: 5. CDR3 protein: CASSEIGTGGIKNIQYF. CDR3 DNA: TGTGCCAGCAGTGAAATTGGGACAGGGGGCATCAAAAACATTCAGTACTTC.

The chain uses TRBV24-1 and TRBJ1-5; 9 bases align to TRBD1. This CDR3 is 14 amino acids long. Germline-derived CDR1 and CDR2 are KGHDR and SFDVKD. Unmatched junction bases numbered 6, after V lost 4 bases and J lost 9 bases. The CDR3 region is CATSERTGAGPQHF. The CDR3 bases are TGTGCCACCAGTGAGCGGACAGGGGCTGGGCCCCAGCATTTT.

The chain is built from TRBV9 and TRBJ1-6; D not resolved. With 0 bases removed from V and 8 bases from J, the gap between germline ends came to 9 bases. The CDR3 is 14 amino acids. CDR1 is SGDLS, CDR2 YYNGEE, per germline. CDR3 sequence (DNA): TGTGCCAGCAGCGTAGGTATTGAGGATTCACCCCTCCACTTT. Its protein is CASSVGIEDSPLHF.

This chain uses TRBV18 with TRBJ1-5; D ambiguous. V shed 3 bases and J shed 6 bases, with 6 bases lying between them. The V gene's germline CDR1 is KGHSH and CDR2 LQKENI. This CDR3 is 12 amino acids long. DNA for the CDR3: TGTGCCAGCTCACCGGGAGGTCAGCCCCAGCATTTT. This codes for CASSPGGQPQHF.

The chain links TRBV6-5 to TRBJ2-5, with D tentatively TRBD1 (6 bases). V was pared by 4 bases and J by 3 bases, with 18 bases between. This CDR3 has 16 amino acids. Germline loops: CDR1 MNHEY, CDR2 SVGAGI. In DNA, the CDR3 is TGTGCCAGCAGTTCCTCAGGGGCTTTCATAAAAGAGACCCAGTACTTC. Translated: CASSSSGAFIKETQYF.

The gene calls are TRBV4-1 and TRBJ2-5; 9 bases line up with TRBD1. CDR3 length equals 15 residues. Germline trimming cut 0 bases from V and 7 bases from J; bases unmatched to any gene: 6. Germline V gives CDR1 MGHRA, CDR2 YSYEKL. In DNA form, the CDR3 reads TGCGCCAGCAGCCAAGAAGGGACAGGGTTCGGGACCCAGTACTTC. Protein sequence: CASSQEGTGFGTQYF.

The V gene is TRBV12-3 or TRBV12-4, the J gene TRBJ1-6; D not resolved. This CDR3 contains 13 residues. With 5 bases removed from V and 9 bases from J, the gap between germline ends came to 11 bases. CDR3 nucleotide sequence: TGTGCCAGCAGTGCCTTAATGAGTTCACCCCTCCACTTT. Its translation: CASSALMSSPLHF.

This clone was observed a few times. The chain carries TRBV5-6 and TRBJ1-4; TRBD1 is a possible D gene (5 bases). The germline V and J ends were trimmed by 4 bases and 7 bases, with 14 bases remaining between them. This CDR3 is built from 14 residues. The germline V gene has CDR1 SGHDT and CDR2 YYEEEE. The CDR3 loop reads CASSPKGDLEKLFF. In nucleotides, the CDR3 is TGTGCCAGCAGCCCGAAAGGGGATCTTGAAAAACTGTTTTTT.

The genes are TRBV30 and TRBJ2-2; weak D call: TRBD1 (5 bases). Germline-derived CDR1 and CDR2 are GTSNPN and SVGIG (reference sequence). This CDR3 contains 15 residues. V dropped 0 bases and J dropped 6 bases, with 14 bases sitting between them. The CDR3 DNA reads as TGTGCCTGGAGTGTAGGGGCAGGGTACGCCGGGGAGCTGTTTTTT. Protein: CAWSVGAGYAGELFF.